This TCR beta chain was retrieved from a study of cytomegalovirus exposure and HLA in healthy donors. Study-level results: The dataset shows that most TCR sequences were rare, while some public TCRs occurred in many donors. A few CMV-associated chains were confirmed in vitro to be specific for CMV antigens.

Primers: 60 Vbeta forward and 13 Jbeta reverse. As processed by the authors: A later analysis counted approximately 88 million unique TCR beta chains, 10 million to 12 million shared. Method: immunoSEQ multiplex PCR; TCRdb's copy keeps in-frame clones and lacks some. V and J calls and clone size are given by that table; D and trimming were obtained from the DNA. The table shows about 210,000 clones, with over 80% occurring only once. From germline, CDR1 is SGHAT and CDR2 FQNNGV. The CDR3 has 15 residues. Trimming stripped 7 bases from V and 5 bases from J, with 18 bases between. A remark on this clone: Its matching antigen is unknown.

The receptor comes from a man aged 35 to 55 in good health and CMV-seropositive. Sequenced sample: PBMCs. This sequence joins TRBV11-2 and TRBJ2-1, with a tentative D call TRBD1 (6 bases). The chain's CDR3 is CASTSQGNVHNEQFF. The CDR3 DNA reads TGTGCCAGCACCTCGCAGGGGAATGTCCACAATGAGCAGTTCTTC.